The text below deals with one T cell receptor (beta chain). The CDR3 runs 18 residues. The germline V gene encodes CDR1 MGHRA and CDR2 YSYEKL. J lost 0 bases, V lost 4 bases, and 11 bases had no gene match. This sample was included in a study of blood T cell repertoires in COVID-19. The overall study: T cells, B-cell-depleted T cells, or PBMCs provided the cDNA or gDNA that served as material.

Everyone who took part was 18 to 89 years old, and they came from 24 US areas. Authors' data handling: Nucleated cell counts were estimated from reference gene primer amplification. The assay was immunoSEQ multiplex PCR, and TCRdb's table has in-frame clones only and misses some. V and J calls and clone size are given by that table; D and trimming were obtained from the DNA. This repertoire shows 230,000 or so clones, 88% found once; its top ten account for roughly 14%. The V gene is TRBV4-1, the J gene TRBJ1-4; 7 bases map to TRBD1. This TCR was sampled from a woman aged 45-60 years with acute COVID-19. Sequenced material: PBMCs or T cells enriched from blood (not recorded which). For the CDR3, the DNA is TGCGCCAGCAGCCCACAGGGGACCAGGGGCGCAACTAATGAAAAACTGTTTTTT. Encoded protein: CASSPQGTRGATNEKLFF.